This TCR beta chain originates from a study of identical twins. This CDR3 spans 14 amino acids. Germline CDR1 reads DFQATT; CDR2 reads SNEGSKA (reference sequence). The V end lost 2 bases, the J end lost 0 bases, and 9 bases lay between the germline ends. Details on this clonotype: Its antigen is undetermined.

General study results and limits: For cord blood, abundant beta clonotypes had fewer insertions, unlike memory repertoires, which showed none. Twin-shared out-of-frame alpha sequences showed excess low generation probability.

A universal primer site arose from template switching, and cDNA bore unique molecular identifiers. TCRdb redid the calling of the 5' RACE reads with MiXCR, one entry per CDR3 protein. The top ten hold 0.45% to 0.5% of the sample, which has 540,000 or so distinct CDR3 sequences, 20% to 25% seen once. These same records also appear under a second study, on yellow fever vaccine responses in identical twins. In that study: Twins' vaccine T cell responses reportedly seemed partly convergent and partly personalized.

Sequenced: CD4+ T cells sorted from blood. This clonotype was obtained from a woman in her late teens or twenties in good health. This chain connects TRBV20-1 to TRBJ2-3, with D tentatively TRBD2 (5 bases). CDR3 coding DNA: TGCAGTGCTAGACCGGGATCTAGCACAGATACGCAGTATTTT. Translating gives CSARPGSSTDTQYF.